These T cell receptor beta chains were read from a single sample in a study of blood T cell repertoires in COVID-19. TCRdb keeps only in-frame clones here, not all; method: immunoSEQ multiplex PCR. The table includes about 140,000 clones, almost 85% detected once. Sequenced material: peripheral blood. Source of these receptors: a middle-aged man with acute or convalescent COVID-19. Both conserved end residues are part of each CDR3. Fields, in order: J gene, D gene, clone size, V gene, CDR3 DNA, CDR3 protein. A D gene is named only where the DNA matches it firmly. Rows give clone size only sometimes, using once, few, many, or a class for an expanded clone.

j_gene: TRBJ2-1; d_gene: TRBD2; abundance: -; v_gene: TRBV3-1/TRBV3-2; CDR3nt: TGTGCCAGCAGCCCCATGCGGGGGGGCCATGAGCAGTTCTTC; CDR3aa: CASSPMRGGHEQFF
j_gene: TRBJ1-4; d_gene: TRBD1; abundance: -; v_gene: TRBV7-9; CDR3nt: TGTGCCAGCAGCCTCGGACAGGGCGATACTAATGAAAAACTGTTTTTT; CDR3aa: CASSLGQGDTNEKLFF
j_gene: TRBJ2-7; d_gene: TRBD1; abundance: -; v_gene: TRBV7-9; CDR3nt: TGTGCCAGCAGCTCGGACAGGGTCGAGTACTTC; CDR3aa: CASSSDRVEYF
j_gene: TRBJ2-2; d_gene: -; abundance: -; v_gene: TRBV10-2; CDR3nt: TGCGCCAGCAGTGACGTTAGTACCGGGGAGCTGTTTTTT; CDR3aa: CASSDVSTGELFF
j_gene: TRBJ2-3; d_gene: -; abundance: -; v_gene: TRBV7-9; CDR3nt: TGTGCCAGCAGCTTAGGGAGACAGGCTCCGGGTACGCAGTATTTT; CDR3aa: CASSLGRQAPGTQYF
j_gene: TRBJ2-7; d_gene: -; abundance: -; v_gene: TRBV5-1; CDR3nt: TGCGCCAGCAGCTTGGATGGGCCGGACTACGAGCAGTACTTC; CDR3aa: CASSLDGPDYEQYF
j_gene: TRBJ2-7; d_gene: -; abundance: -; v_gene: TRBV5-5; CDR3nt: TGTGCCAGCAGCTTGATGGAGGGCTACGAGCAGTACTTC; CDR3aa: CASSLMEGYEQYF
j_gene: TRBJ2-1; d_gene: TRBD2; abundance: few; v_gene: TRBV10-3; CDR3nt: TGTGCCATCAGTGATAGGGAGGGCCACTACAATGAGCAGTTCTTC; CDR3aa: CAISDREGHYNEQFF
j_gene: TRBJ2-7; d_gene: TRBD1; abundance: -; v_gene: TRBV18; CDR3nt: TGTGCCAGCTCTCGAGGACAGGGCAGCTCCTACGAGCAGTACTTC; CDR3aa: CASSRGQGSSYEQYF
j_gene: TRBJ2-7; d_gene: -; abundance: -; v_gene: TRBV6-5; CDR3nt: TGTGCCAGCAGGGCAGGGCCGACCTACGAGCAGTACTTC; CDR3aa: CASRAGPTYEQYF
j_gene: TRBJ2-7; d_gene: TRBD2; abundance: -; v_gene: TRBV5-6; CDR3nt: TGTGCCAGCAGCTGGACTAGCGGATCCCTTGACGAGCAGTACTTC; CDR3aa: CASSWTSGSLDEQYF
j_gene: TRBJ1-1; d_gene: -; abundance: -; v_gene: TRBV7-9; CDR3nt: TGTGCCAGCAGCCCACAGGGACTGAACACTGAAGCTTTCTTT; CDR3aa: CASSPQGLNTEAFF
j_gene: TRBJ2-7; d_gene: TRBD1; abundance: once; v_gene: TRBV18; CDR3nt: TGTGCCAGCTCAGCAAAATCGGGACAGGTAACCTACGAGCAGTACTTC; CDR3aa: CASSAKSGQVTYEQYF
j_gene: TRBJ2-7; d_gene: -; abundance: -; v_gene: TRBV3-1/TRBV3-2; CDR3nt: TGTGCCAGCAGCCAAGCTACGGGGAGCGAGCAGTACTTC; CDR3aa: CASSQATGSEQYF
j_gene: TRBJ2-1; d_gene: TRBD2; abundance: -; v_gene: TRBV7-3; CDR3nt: TGTGCCAGCAGCTTAAGGGGCCTAGCGGGAGGCAATGAGCAGTTCTTC; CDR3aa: CASSLRGLAGGNEQFF
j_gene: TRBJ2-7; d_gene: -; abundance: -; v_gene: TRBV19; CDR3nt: TGTGCCAGTAGTTCCTCCGCGCGGACTACCTACGAGCAGTACTTC; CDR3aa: CASSSSARTTYEQYF
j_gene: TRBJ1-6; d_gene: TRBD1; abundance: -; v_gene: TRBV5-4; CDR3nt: TGTGCCAGCAGCTTGGGAGGGACAGGGGTTTCACCCCTCCACTTT; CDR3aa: CASSLGGTGVSPLHF
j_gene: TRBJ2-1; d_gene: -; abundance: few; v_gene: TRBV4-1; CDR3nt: TGCGCCAGCAGCCAAGAAGGCAGGGGCGGGTACAATGAGCAGTTCTTC; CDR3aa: CASSQEGRGGYNEQFF
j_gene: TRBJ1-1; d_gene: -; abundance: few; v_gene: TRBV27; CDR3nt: TGTGCCAGCAGGCAAAACAAAGACACTGAAGCTTTCTTT; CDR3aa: CASRQNKDTEAFF
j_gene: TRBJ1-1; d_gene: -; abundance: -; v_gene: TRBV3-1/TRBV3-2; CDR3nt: TGTGCCAGCAGCCAAGTGGGAGGTGAAGCTTTCTTT; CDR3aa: CASSQVGGEAFF
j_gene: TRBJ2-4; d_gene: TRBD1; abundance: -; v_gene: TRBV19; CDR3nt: TGTGCCAGTAGTGGTGGCAGGGGGCATGACATTCAGTACTTC; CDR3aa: CASSGGRGHDIQYF
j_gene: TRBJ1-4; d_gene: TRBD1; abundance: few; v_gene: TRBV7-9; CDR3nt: TGTGCCAGCAGCTACTTAGGACAGGGTTATGAAAAACTGTTTTTT; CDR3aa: CASSYLGQGYEKLFF
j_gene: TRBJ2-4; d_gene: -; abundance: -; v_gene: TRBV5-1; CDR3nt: TGCGCCAGCAGCTTGGCGGGAGACATTCAGTACTTC; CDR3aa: CASSLAGDIQYF
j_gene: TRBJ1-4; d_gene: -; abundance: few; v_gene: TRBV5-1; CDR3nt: TGCGCCAGCAGCTCCCCGGGGGGGGAACTGTTTTTT; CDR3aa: CASSSPGGELFF
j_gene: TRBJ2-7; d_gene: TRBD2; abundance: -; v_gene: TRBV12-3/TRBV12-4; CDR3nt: TGTGCCAGCAGCCCAGGTGCGGGGGTCGAGCAGTACTTC; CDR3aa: CASSPGAGVEQYF
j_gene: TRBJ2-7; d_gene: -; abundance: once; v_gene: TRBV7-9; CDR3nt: TGTGCCAGCAGCTTACAAGCGGGACACCCCTACGAGCAGTACTTC; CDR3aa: CASSLQAGHPYEQYF
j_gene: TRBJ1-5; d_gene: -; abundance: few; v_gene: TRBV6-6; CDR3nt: TGTGCCAGCAGTTACTCGGGACACTATAGCAATCAGCCCCAGCATTTT; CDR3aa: CASSYSGHYSNQPQHF
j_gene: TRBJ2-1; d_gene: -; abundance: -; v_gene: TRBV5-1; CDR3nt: TGCGCCAGCAGCTTGGATGGGGGCCGCATCAATGAGCAGTTCTTC; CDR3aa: CASSLDGGRINEQFF
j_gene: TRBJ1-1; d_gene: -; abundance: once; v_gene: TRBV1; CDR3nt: TGCACCAGCAGCCAAGCTCGGAGGGAGTTGACAGGGGTCCGGGTACAGAAAATGAACACTGAAGCTTTCTTT; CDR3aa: CTSSQARRELTGVRVQKMNTEAFF
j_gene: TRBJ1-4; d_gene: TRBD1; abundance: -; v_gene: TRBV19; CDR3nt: TGTGCCAGTTGGGACGGGACAGGGATCTTCCCTAATGAAAAACTGTTTTTT; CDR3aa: CASWDGTGIFPNEKLFF
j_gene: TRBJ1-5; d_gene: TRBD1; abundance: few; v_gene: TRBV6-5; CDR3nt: TGTGCCAGCAGTTCCCCGACAGGGCTCAATCAGCCCCAGCATTTT; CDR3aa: CASSSPTGLNQPQHF
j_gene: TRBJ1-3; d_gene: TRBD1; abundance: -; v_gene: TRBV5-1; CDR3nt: TGCGCCAGCAGCCGGTACGCCGGGACAGGGGAGATTCCGGAGGGAAACACCATATATTTT; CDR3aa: CASSRYAGTGEIPEGNTIYF
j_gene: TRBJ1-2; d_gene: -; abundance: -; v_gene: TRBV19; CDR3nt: TGTGCCAGTAGTATAGGACACGCTAACTATGGCTACACCTTC; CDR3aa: CASSIGHANYGYTF
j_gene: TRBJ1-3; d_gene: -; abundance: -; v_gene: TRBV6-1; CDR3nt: TGTGCCAGCAGTGAAATCCCGGGAGCTGGAAACACCATATATTTT; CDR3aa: CASSEIPGAGNTIYF
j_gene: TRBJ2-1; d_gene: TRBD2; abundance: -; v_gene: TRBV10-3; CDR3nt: TGTGCCATCCGAGACATAGCGGGAACCGGGAGCAGACAGTTCTTC; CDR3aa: CAIRDIAGTGSRQFF
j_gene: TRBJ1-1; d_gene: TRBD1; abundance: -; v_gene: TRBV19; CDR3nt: TGTGCCACCCGGAGACAGGGTCGTTCTGAAGCTTTCTTT; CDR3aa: CATRRQGRSEAFF
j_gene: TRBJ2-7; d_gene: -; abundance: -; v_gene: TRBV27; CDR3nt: TGTGCCAGCAGTTTATCCTCCCCCCGCGATTGGTCCTACGAGCAGTACTTC; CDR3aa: CASSLSSPRDWSYEQYF
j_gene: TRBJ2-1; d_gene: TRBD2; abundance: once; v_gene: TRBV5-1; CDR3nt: TGCGCCAGCAGCGGACTAGCGGGAGGTCTAAATGAGCAGTTCTTC; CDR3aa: CASSGLAGGLNEQFF
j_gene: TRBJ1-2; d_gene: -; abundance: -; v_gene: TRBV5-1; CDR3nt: TGCGCCAGCAGCTTGGCCCGGGGGGCTAACTATGGCTACACCTTC; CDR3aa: CASSLARGANYGYTF
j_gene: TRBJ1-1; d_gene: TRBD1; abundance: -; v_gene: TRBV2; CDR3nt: TGTGCCAGCAGACCCACGGGACAGAGGAACACTGAAGCTTTCTTT; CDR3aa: CASRPTGQRNTEAFF
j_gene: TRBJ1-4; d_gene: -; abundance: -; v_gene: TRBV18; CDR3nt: TGTGCCAGCTCAGAGGTTCTAGATGAAAAACTGTTTTTT; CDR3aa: CASSEVLDEKLFF
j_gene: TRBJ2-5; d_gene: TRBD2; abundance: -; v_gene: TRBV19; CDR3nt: TGTGCCAGTAGTACCCGACTAGCGGGGTACCAAGAGACCCAGTACTTC; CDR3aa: CASSTRLAGYQETQYF
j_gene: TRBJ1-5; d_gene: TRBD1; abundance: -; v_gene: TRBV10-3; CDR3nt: TGTGCCATCAGGGGAGACAGGGACTATCAGCCCCAGCATTTT; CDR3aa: CAIRGDRDYQPQHF
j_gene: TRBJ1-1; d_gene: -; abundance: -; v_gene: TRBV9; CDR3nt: TGTGCCAGCAGCGTAGTGGAGGGACGGACTGAAGCTTTCTTT; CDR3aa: CASSVVEGRTEAFF
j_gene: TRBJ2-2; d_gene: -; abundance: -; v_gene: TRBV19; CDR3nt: TGTGCCAGTAGTCGGAGAAACACCGGGGAGCTGTTTTTT; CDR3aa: CASSRRNTGELFF
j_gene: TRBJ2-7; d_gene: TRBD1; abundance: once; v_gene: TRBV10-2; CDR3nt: TGCGCCAGCAGTGAAGACAGGGGGCCGTACGAGCAGTACTTC; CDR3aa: CASSEDRGPYEQYF
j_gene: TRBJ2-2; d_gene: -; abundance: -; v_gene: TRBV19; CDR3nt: TGTGCCAGTAGTCAGGCGAACACCGGGGAGCTGTTTTTT; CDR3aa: CASSQANTGELFF
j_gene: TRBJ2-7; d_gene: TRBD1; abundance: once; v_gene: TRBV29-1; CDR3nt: TGCAGCGTTGCGACAGGGGCCGAGCAGTACTTC; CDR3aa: CSVATGAEQYF
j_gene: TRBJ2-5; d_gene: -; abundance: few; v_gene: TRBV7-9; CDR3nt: TGTGCCAGCAGCTTACACGGGACCGCGGGACAAGAGACCCAGTACTTC; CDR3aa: CASSLHGTAGQETQYF
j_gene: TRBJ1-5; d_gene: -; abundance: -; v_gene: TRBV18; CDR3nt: TGTGCCAGCTCACCACCGGAAGGGGGAAGCAATCAGCCCCAGCATTTT; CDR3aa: CASSPPEGGSNQPQHF